This passage covers 4 T cell receptor beta chains from one sample sequenced in a study of T cells in Graves' hyperthyroidism and ophthalmopathy (dated by TCRdb to between 2018 and 2020). Libraries were made using multiplex PCR. TCRdb records Illumina HiSeq 2000 as the sequencer. Amplification of TCR beta CDR3 regions was carried out from RNA transcripts. For the first round of RT-PCR on the TCR CDR3, the HTBI primer set was used together with the Qiagen OneStep RT-PCR kit. The raw public reads went through TCRdb reprocessing: fastp at Q25, MiXCR clone calling, in-frame beta chains kept. Under each unique CDR3 protein, matching rows form one entry showing the most common genes and DNA. Within this sample are approximately 700,000 distinct CDR3 sequences, with less than 45% of them counted one time only. The ten most abundant clones make up less than 9% of the sample. Material for sequencing was peripheral blood or thyroid tissue (not recorded which). The source of these receptors is an adult man with Graves' disease, either hyperthyroidism or ophthalmopathy (not recorded which).

This chain's CDR3 is CASSISPTGPPYEQYF. The CDR3 DNA reads as TGTGCCAGTAGTATTAGTCCGACAGGCCCACCCTACGAGCAGTACTTC. The chain uses TRBV19 and TRBJ2-7, with a possible D match to TRBD1 (6 bases). V was pared by 3 bases and J by 2 bases, with 17 bases between. The germline CDR1 and CDR2 sequences are LNHDA and SQIVND (reference sequence). The CDR3 covers 16 residues.

The chain carries TRBV7-9 and TRBJ1-1, with TRBD1 as a possible D gene (5 bases). This CDR3 spans 15 amino acids. V shed 0 bases and J shed 11 bases, with 19 bases lying between them. Germline assignment: CDR1 SEHNR and CDR2 FQNEAQ (reference sequence). The CDR3 protein is CASSLAMTDSEKAFF. For the CDR3, the DNA is TGTGCCAGCAGCTTAGCTATGACAGATTCGGAAAAGGCTTTCTTT.

This clonotype was seen more than once but under ten times. The chain joins TRBV7-8 to TRBJ1-5; maybe TRBD1 (5 bases). The CDR3 extends over 14 amino acids. The V end lost 9 bases, the J end lost 4 bases, and 16 bases lay between the germline ends. CDR1 SGHVS and CDR2 FQNEAQ come from the germline V gene. The CDR3 DNA reads TGTGCCAGTAGTAGACAGAGCCCGAATCAGCCCCAGCATTTT. This codes for CASSRQSPNQPQHF.

J is TRBJ1-6 and V is TRBV7-2; no reliable D call. Germline lookup yields CDR1 SGHTA and CDR2 FQGNSA. The CDR3 runs 13 residues. Trimming cost V 9 bases and J 7 bases, with 13 bases left between them. The CDR3 sequence: CASRIGPNSPLHF. The CDR3 DNA reads TGTGCCAGTAGGATAGGGCCGAATTCACCCCTCCACTTT. Full variable domain (rest looked up from reference TRBV7-2 and TRBJ1-6): GAGVSQSPSNKVTEKGKDVELRCDPISGHTALYWYRQSLGQGLEFLIYFQGNSAPDKSGLPSDRFSAERTGGSVSTLTIQRTQQEDSAVYLCASRIGPNSPLHFGNGTRLTVT.